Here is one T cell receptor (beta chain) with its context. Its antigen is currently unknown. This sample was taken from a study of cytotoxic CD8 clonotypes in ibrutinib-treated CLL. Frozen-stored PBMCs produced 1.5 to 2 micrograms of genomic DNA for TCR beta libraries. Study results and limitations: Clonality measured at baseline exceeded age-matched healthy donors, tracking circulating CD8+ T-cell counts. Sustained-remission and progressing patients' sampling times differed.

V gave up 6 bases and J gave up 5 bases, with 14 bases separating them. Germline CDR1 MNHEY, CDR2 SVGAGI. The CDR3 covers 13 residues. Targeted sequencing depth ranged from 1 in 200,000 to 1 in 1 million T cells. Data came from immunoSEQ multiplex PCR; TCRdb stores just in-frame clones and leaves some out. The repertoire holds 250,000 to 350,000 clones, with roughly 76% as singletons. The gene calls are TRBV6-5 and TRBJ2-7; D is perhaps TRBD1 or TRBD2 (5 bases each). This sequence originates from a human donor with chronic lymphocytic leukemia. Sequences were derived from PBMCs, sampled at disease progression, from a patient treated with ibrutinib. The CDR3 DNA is TGTGCCAGCAGCCCCGGGGCGAATAACGAGCAGTACTTC. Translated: CASSPGANNEQYF.